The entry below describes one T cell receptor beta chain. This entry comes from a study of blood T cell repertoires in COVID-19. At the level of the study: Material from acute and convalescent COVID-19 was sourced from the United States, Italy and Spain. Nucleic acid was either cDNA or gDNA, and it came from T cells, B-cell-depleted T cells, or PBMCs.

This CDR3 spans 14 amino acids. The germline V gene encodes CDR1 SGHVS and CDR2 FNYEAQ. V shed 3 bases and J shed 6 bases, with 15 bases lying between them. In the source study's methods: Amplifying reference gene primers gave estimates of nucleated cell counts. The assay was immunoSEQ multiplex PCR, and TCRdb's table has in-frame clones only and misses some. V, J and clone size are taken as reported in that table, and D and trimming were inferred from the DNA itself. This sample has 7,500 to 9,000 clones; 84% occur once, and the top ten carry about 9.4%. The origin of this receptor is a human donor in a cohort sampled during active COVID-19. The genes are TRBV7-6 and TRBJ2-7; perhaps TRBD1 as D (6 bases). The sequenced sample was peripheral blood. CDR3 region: CASSFDLGGSEQYF. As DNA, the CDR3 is TGTGCCAGCAGCTTTGACCTAGGGGGATCCGAGCAGTACTTC.